The rows below give T cell receptor beta chains drawn from one sample of a study of blood T cell repertoires in COVID-19. TCRdb keeps only in-frame clones here, not all; method: immunoSEQ multiplex PCR. The sample lists approximately 250,000 clones, roughly 86% occurring once. Sequencing input: peripheral blood. These receptors were obtained from a man in his fifties with acute or convalescent COVID-19. The CDR3 runs from the conserved cysteine through the conserved F or W. The D gene is left open where the match is weak. Expanded clones get a size class; other rows say once, few or many, or leave the size out.

V gene,D gene,J gene,clone size,CDR3 protein,CDR3 DNA
TRBV15,TRBD1,TRBJ1-5,NA,CATRGKTGGNQPQHF,TGTGCCACCAGGGGTAAGACAGGGGGCAATCAGCCCCAGCATTTT
TRBV7-9,TRBD1,TRBJ2-1,NA,CASSLSGQGAIKQFF,TGTGCCAGCAGCTTATCGGGACAGGGGGCGATCAAGCAGTTCTTC
TRBV18,TRBD1,TRBJ1-5,NA,CASSPVASDRGDQPQHF,TGTGCCAGCTCACCAGTTGCTTCGGACAGGGGTGATCAGCCCCAGCATTTT
TRBV10-1,TRBD2,TRBJ2-7,once,CASSEPRLALSSYEQYF,TGCGCCAGCAGTGAGCCCAGACTAGCTCTAAGCTCCTACGAGCAGTACTTC
TRBV2,NA,TRBJ1-3,NA,CATNPLQDNPGNTIYF,TGTGCCACTAACCCCCTCCAGGACAACCCTGGAAACACCATATATTTT
TRBV18,NA,TRBJ1-1,NA,CASSPPRETEAFF,TGTGCCAGCTCACCTCCGAGGGAAACTGAAGCTTTCTTT
TRBV30,TRBD1,TRBJ1-5,NA,CARGTGDQPQHF,TGTGCCCGTGGGACAGGGGATCAGCCCCAGCATTTT
TRBV24-1,NA,TRBJ2-3,NA,CATSDPGHLSTDTQYF,TGTGCCACCAGTGACCCGGGACACCTTAGCACAGATACGCAGTATTTT
TRBV28,TRBD1,TRBJ1-5,once,CASSLAPRGLGRSNQPQHF,TGTGCCAGCAGTTTGGCCCCCAGGGGGCTGGGTAGAAGCAATCAGCCCCAGCATTTT
TRBV12-3/TRBV12-4,TRBD1,TRBJ2-2,NA,CAIWTGNTGELFF,TGTGCCATCTGGACAGGGAACACCGGGGAGCTGTTTTTT
TRBV3-1/TRBV3-2,NA,TRBJ1-6,once,CASSQAGRGAGNNSPLHF,TGTGCCAGCAGCCAAGCCGGGAGGGGCGCCGGAAATAATTCACCCCTCCACTTT
TRBV6-6,NA,TRBJ1-4,NA,CASSYLLDRQKLFF,TGTGCCAGCAGTTACCTCTTAGACAGACAAAAACTGTTTTTT
TRBV5-6,NA,TRBJ2-7,NA,CASSVTYEQYF,TGTGCCAGCAGCGTCACCTACGAGCAGTACTTC
TRBV2,NA,TRBJ1-4,NA,CASSDWTDTTNEKLFF,TGTGCCAGCAGTGATTGGACAGACACAACTAATGAAAAACTGTTTTTT
TRBV10-1,TRBD1,TRBJ2-1,few,CASGRTGGSYNEQFF,TGCGCCAGCGGTCGAACAGGGGGTTCTTACAATGAGCAGTTCTTC
TRBV13,NA,TRBJ1-1,NA,CASSFLNTEAFF,TGTGCCAGCAGCTTCCTTAACACTGAAGCTTTCTTT
TRBV24-1,NA,TRBJ2-3,once,CATSDPRTGTDTQYF,TGTGCCACCAGTGACCCACGGACAGGCACAGATACGCAGTATTTT
TRBV7-8,NA,TRBJ1-2,NA,CASSFVRGSGYTF,TGTGCCAGCAGCTTTGTTAGGGGCTCTGGCTACACCTTC
TRBV2,TRBD2,TRBJ2-5,NA,CASSARGGGETQYF,TGTGCCAGCAGTGCACGGGGGGGCGGGGAGACCCAGTACTTC
TRBV18,TRBD2,TRBJ2-7,NA,CASSPPKREALAYEQYF,TGTGCCAGCTCACCACCAAAGCGGGAGGCCCTTGCCTACGAGCAGTACTTC
TRBV7-2,TRBD2,TRBJ2-7,NA,CASSFMTSEVYEQYF,TGTGCCAGCAGCTTCATGACTAGCGAGGTGTACGAGCAGTACTTC
TRBV18,NA,TRBJ1-4,NA,CASSLTTGSAKLFF,TGTGCCAGCTCACTAACGACAGGTTCGGCAAAACTGTTTTTT
TRBV5-6,NA,TRBJ2-7,NA,CASQGMGDEQYF,TGTGCCAGCCAGGGGATGGGTGACGAGCAGTACTTC
TRBV2,NA,TRBJ2-7,NA,CASTRTDFIEQYF,TGTGCCAGCACGAGGACGGACTTTATAGAGCAGTACTTC
TRBV28,NA,TRBJ1-3,NA,CGSSSGNTIYF,TGTGGAAGCTCTTCTGGAAACACCATATATTTT
TRBV19,NA,TRBJ2-7,NA,CASSYSDSLSYEQYF,TGTGCCAGTAGTTATTCGGACTCACTCTCCTACGAGCAGTACTTC